This T cell receptor (beta chain) was recovered during a study of blood T cell repertoires in COVID-19. At the level of the study: Acute and convalescent COVID-19 specimens originated in the United States, Italy and Spain. T cells, B-cell-depleted T cells, or PBMCs provided the cDNA or gDNA that served as material.

Original processing methods: The authors estimated nucleated cell counts from reference gene primer amplification. Generated by immunoSEQ multiplex PCR, the TCRdb table keeps only in-frame clones and is missing some. The DNA was the basis for D and trimming; V, J and clone size are from that table. Here the sample spans around 56,000 clones, more than 75% being singletons. The sequence was collected from a man aged 60 to 69 with acute or convalescent COVID-19. The specimen sequenced was peripheral blood.

The CDR3 nucleotides read TGTGCCAGCAGCGAACCTGACAGACTTAATGAAAAACTGTTTTTT. Protein: CASSEPDRLNEKLFF. This chain uses TRBV7-9 with TRBJ1-4; the D gene is possibly TRBD1 (5 bases). The CDR3 consists of 15 residues. Trimming shortened V by 5 bases and J by 4 bases, and 14 bases separated the two germline ends. CDR1 and CDR2 (germline): SEHNR, FQNEAQ (reference sequence).